The 3 T cell receptor beta chains reported below all come from one sample, sequenced in a study of T cells in Graves' hyperthyroidism and ophthalmopathy (dated by TCRdb to the late 2010s). To prepare the library, multiplex PCR was applied. The run used an Illumina HiSeq 2000. Amplification of TCR beta CDR3 regions was carried out from RNA transcripts. A first-round RT-PCR of the TCR CDR3 used the HTBI primer set with the Qiagen OneStep RT-PCR kit. The public reads were quality trimmed at Q25 with fastp and then assembled into clones with MiXCR by TCRdb, keeping productive beta chains. Entries are consolidated by CDR3 protein sequence, retaining the most common genes and DNA. This sample holds about 520,000 distinct CDR3 sequences; around 22% were observed only once. The top ten clonotypes cover over 9% of the sample. The sample consisted of blood. All receptors come from a woman aged 25-40 years with Graves' ophthalmopathy.

At least ten counts were recorded for this clonotype. The chain links TRBV18 to TRBJ2-5, with TRBD2 identical over 7 bases. Germline CDR1 and CDR2: KGHSH and LQKENI. The CDR3 runs 14 residues. V shed 4 bases, J shed 2 bases, and the junction held 4 bases outside the gene matches. The CDR3 loop is CASSLTSAQETQYF. The DNA for the CDR3 is TGTGCCAGCTCACTTACTAGCGCGCAAGAGACCCAGTACTTC. The full variable domain, its missing parts supplied by reference TRBV18 and TRBJ2-5, is NAGVMQNPRHLVRRRGQEARLRCSPMKGHSHVYWYRQLPEEGLKFMVYLQKENIIDESGMPKERFSAEFPKEGPSILRIQQVVRGDSAAYFCASSLTSAQETQYFGPGTRLLVL.

This clonotype was observed many times. V and J are TRBV15 and TRBJ2-5, with TRBD2 as a possible D gene (7 bases). CDR3 size: 16 residues. CDR1 is LNHNV and CDR2 is YYDKDF in the germline V gene (reference sequence). Trimming left V 0 bases short and J 2 bases short, with 13 bases between. CDR3 amino acids: CATSREGGAFQETQYF. CDR3 coding DNA: TGTGCCACCAGCAGAGAAGGGGGGGCTTTTCAAGAGACCCAGTACTTC.

The rearrangement links TRBV7-2 to TRBJ2-5; 8 bases fit TRBD1. The CDR3 sequence is 14 residues long. V shed 5 bases and J 3 bases; nucleotides not matched to a gene: 5. Germline V gene lookup returns CDR1 SGHTA and CDR2 FQGNSA. CDR3 in amino acids: CASSEDRVEETQYF. DNA of the CDR3: TGTGCCAGCAGCGAGGACAGGGTCGAAGAGACCCAGTACTTC.